This T cell receptor (beta chain) was recorded in a study of blood T cell repertoires in COVID-19. This clone came up a few times. The CDR3 spans 14 residues. The V gene's germline CDR1 is SGDLS and CDR2 YYNGEE. The V and J ends lost 2 bases and 1 base respectively, with 7 bases between them. Produced via immunoSEQ multiplex PCR; TCRdb's table is partial and in-frame only. The table has hundreds of thousands of clones, around nine tenths seen once; the top ten hold roughly 14%. Sequencing was done on a sample of PBMCs or T cells enriched from blood (not recorded which). The TCR was taken from a woman aged 50 to 60 with acute COVID-19. This chain connects TRBV9 to TRBJ2-1; weak D call: TRBD2 (5 bases). The chain's CDR3 is CASSVGGSYNEQFF. Written as DNA, the CDR3 is TGTGCCAGCAGCGTTGGAGGTTCCTACAATGAGCAGTTCTTC.